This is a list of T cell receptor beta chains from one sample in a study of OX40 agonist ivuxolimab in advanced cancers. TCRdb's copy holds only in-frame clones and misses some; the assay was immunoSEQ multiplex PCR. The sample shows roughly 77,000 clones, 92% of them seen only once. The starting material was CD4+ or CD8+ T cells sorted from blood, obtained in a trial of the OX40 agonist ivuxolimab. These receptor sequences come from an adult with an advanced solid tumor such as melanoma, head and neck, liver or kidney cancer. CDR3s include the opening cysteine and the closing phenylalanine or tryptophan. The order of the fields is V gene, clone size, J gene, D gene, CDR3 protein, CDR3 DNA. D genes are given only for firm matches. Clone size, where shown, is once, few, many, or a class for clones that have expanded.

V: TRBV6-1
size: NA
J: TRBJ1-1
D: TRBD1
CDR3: CASSVSGQVFRGTEAFF
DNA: TGTGCCAGCAGTGTCTCGGGACAGGTGTTTCGTGGCACTGAAGCTTTCTTT

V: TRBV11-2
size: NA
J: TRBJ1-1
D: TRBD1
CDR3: CAITPSQGTGVNTEAFF
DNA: TGTGCCATAACGCCGTCACAAGGGACAGGGGTAAACACTGAAGCTTTCTTT

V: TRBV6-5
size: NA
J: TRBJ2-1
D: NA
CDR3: CASSAQGITYNEQFF
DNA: TGTGCCAGCAGTGCACAGGGAATTACCTACAATGAGCAGTTCTTC

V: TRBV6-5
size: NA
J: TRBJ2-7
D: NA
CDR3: CASSYSGADWSYEQYF
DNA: TGTGCCAGCAGTTACTCTGGGGCAGATTGGTCCTACGAGCAGTACTTC

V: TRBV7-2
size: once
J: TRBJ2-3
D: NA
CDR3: CASSLNSKSSDTQYF
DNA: TGTGCCAGCAGCTTAAACTCCAAATCGTCAGATACGCAGTATTTT

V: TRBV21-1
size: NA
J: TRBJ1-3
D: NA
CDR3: CASSKGSGCGNTIYF
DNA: TGTGCCAGCAGCAAAGGTTCAGGGTGTGGAAACACCATATATTTT

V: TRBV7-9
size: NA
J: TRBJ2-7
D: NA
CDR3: CASSRRSVPEQYF
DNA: TGTGCCAGCAGCCGACGCAGTGTTCCCGAGCAGTACTTC

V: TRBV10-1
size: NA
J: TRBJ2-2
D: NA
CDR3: CASSETGELFF
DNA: TGCGCCAGCAGTGAGACCGGGGAGCTGTTTTTT

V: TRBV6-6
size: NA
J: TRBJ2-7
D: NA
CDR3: CASSLGGESYEQYF
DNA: TGTGCCAGCAGTCTCGGCGGGGAGAGCTACGAGCAGTACTTC

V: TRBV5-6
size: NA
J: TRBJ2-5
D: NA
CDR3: CASSSESRTQYF
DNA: TGTGCCAGCAGCTCAGAAAGTCGGACCCAGTACTTC

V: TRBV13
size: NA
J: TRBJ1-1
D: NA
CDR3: CASSLRGDTEAFF
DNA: TGTGCCAGCAGCTTACGCGGTGACACTGAAGCTTTCTTT

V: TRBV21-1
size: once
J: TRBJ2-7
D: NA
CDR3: CASIGEQYF
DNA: TGTGCCAGCATAGGCGAGCAGTACTTC

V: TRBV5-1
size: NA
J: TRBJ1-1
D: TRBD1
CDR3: CASSKGQLNTEAFF
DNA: TGCGCCAGCAGCAAGGGACAGCTTAACACTGAAGCTTTCTTT

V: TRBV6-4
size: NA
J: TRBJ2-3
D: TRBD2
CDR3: CASSDGQRGALTDTQYF
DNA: TGTGCCAGCAGTGACGGCCAGCGGGGGGCCCTCACAGATACGCAGTATTTT

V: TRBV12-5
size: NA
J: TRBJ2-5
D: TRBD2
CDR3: CASGEVTGGPLETQYF
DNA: TGTGCTAGTGGGGAAGTAACGGGGGGGCCCCTCGAGACCCAGTACTTC

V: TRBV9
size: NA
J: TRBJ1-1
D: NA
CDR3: CASSGGNWAEAFF
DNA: TGTGCCAGCAGCGGAGGAAATTGGGCTGAAGCTTTCTTT

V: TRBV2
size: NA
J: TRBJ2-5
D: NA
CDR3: CASMGEYQDVQTQYF
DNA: TGTGCCAGCATGGGCGAGTACCAGGATGTACAGACCCAGTACTTC

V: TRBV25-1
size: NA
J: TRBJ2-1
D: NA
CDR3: CASSTAGTYNEQFF
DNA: TGTGCCAGCAGTACGGCGGGGACGTACAATGAGCAGTTCTTC

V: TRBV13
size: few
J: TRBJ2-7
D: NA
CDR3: CASSLVEYEQYF
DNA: TGTGCCAGCAGCTTAGTCGAATACGAGCAGTACTTC

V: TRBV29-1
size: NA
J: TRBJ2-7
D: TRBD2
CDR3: CSVAGTSGGALYEQYF
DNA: TGCAGCGTCGCCGGGACTAGCGGGGGGGCCCTCTACGAGCAGTACTTC

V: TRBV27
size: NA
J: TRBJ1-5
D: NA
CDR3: CASSLTGYSNQPQHF
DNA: TGTGCCAGCAGTTTAACAGGCTATAGCAATCAGCCCCAGCATTTT

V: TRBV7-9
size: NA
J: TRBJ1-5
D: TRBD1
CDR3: CASSSPTGTSNQPQHF
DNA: TGTGCCAGCAGCTCCCCGACAGGGACTAGCAATCAGCCCCAGCATTTT

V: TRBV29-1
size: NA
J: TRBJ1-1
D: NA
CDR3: CSVWTDMNTEAFF
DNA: TGCAGCGTATGGACGGACATGAACACTGAAGCTTTCTTT

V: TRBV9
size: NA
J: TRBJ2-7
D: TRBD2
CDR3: CASSVMGTSNEQYF
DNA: TGTGCCAGCAGCGTAATGGGGACTAGCAACGAGCAGTACTTC

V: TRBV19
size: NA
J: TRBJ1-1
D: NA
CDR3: CASSIDWGVTNTEAFF
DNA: TGTGCCAGTAGTATAGATTGGGGGGTCACGAACACTGAAGCTTTCTTT

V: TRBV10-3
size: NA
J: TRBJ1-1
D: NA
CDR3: CAISFGNTEAFF
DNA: TGTGCCATCAGTTTTGGGAACACTGAAGCTTTCTTT

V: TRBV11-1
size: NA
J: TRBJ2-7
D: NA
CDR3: CASRAGQSFPYEQYF
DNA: TGTGCCAGCAGGGCGGGACAGTCCTTTCCCTACGAGCAGTACTTC

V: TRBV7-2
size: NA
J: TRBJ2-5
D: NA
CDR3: CASSFPPDETQYF
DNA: TGTGCCAGCAGCTTCCCTCCCGACGAGACCCAGTACTTC

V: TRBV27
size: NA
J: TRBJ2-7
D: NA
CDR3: CASSFGRGYEQYF
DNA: TGTGCCAGCAGTTTTGGCAGGGGTTACGAGCAGTACTTC

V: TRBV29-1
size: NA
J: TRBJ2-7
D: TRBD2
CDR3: CSVRTSGGYEQYF
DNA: TGCAGCGTCCGGACTAGCGGGGGATACGAGCAGTACTTC

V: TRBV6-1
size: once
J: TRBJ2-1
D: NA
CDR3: CASSDNWPEQFF
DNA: TGTGCCAGCAGTGACAACTGGCCTGAGCAGTTCTTC

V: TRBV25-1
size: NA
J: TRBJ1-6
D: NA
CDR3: CASRSVGDGNSPLHF
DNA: TGTGCCAGCAGGAGCGTCGGGGACGGCAATTCACCCCTCCACTTT